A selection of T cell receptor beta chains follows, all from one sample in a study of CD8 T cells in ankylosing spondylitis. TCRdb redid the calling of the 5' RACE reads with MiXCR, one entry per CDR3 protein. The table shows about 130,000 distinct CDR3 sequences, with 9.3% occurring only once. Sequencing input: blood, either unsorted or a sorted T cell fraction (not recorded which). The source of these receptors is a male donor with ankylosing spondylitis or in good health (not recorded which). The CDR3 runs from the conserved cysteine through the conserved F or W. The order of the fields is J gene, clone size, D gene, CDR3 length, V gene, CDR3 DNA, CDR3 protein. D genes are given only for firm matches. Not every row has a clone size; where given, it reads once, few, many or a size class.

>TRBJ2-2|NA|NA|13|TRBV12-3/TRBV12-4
TGTGCCAGCAGGGCCTGGGGTCGCGGGGAGCTGTTTTTT
CASRAWGRGELFF
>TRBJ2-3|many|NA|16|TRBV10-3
TGTGCCATCAGTGATCTCACGACGGAAGCATCAGATACGCAGTATTTT
CAISDLTTEASDTQYF
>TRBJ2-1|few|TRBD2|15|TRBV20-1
TGCAGTGCTACCCATGGAACTAGCGGGAGCTATGAGCAGTTCTTC
CSATHGTSGSYEQFF
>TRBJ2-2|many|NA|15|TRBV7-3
TGTGCCAGCAGCCCTATGACCCAGTTCACCGGGGAGCTGTTTTTT
CASSPMTQFTGELFF
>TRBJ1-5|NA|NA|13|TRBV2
TGTGCCGGCCAAAAGGTGCCAGATCAGCCCCAGCATTTT
CAGQKVPDQPQHF
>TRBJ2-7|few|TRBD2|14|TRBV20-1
TGCAGTGCTAGTCCCAGCGGGAGTTTCCACGAGCAGTACTTC
CSASPSGSFHEQYF
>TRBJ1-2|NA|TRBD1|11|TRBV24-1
TGTGCCAACTCGGGACAGGGAAGGCCCACCTTC
CANSGQGRPTF
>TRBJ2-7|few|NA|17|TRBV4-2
TGTGCCAGCAGCCAAGATCCAATGGGACTGGATCCCTACGAGCAGTACTTC
CASSQDPMGLDPYEQYF
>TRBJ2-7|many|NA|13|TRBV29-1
TGCAGCGTTGGGATGGGGGGTTCCTACGAGCAGTACTTC
CSVGMGGSYEQYF
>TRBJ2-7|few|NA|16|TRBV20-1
TGCAGTGCTAGAGATCCGGGGGCAGGGTCTCCCTACGAGCAGTACTTC
CSARDPGAGSPYEQYF
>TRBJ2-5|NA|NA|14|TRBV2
TGTGCCACCCGTTCCTATGCGTTCCAAGAGACCCAGTACTTC
CATRSYAFQETQYF
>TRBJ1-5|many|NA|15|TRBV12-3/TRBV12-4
TGTGCCAGCAGCGATTGGGACGGCTTCAATCAGCCCCAGCATTTT
CASSDWDGFNQPQHF
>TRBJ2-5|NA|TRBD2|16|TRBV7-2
TGTGCCAGCAGCGCAGGGACTAGCGGTCCCCAAGAGACCCAGTACTTC
CASSAGTSGPQETQYF
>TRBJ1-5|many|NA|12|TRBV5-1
TGCGCCAGGGGGGCTGGCAATCAGCCCCAGCATTTT
CARGAGNQPQHF
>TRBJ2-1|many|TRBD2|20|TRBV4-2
TGTGCCAGCAGCCAAGATGTACTAGCGGGGGGAATGAGCTCCTACAATGAGCAGTTCTTC
CASSQDVLAGGMSSYNEQFF
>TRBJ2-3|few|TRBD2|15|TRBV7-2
TGTGCCAGCAGCTTCCTAGCGGGAGGGCCAGATACGCAGTATTTT
CASSFLAGGPDTQYF
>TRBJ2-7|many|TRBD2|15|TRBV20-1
TGCAGTGCTAGCCCTATACTAGCGGGAGACAGAGAGCAGTACTTC
CSASPILAGDREQYF
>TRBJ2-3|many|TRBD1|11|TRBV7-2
TGTGCCAGCAGCTCCGGGACAGTGCAGTATTTT
CASSSGTVQYF
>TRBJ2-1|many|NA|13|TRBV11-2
TGTGCCAGCAGACGGACTACAGGGAGTGAGCAGTTCTTC
CASRRTTGSEQFF
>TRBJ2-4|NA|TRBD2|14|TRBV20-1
TGCAGTGCTAGGTCTTCCAGCGGGAGAAACAGTCAGTACTTC
CSARSSSGRNSQYF
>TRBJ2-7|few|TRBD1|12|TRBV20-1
TGCAGTACTACAGGGGCCATCTACGAGCAGTACTTC
CSTTGAIYEQYF
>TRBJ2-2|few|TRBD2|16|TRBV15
TGTGCCACCGATTTACGCGGGACTAGCGGGACCGGGGAGCTGTTTTTT
CATDLRGTSGTGELFF
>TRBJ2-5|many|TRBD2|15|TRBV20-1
TGCAGTGCTAGCACTAGCGGGAGGGAGGAAGAGACCCAGTACTTC
CSASTSGREEETQYF
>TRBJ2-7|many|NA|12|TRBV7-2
TGTGCCAGCAGCTTAATGGGTCGGCTAGAATACTTC
CASSLMGRLEYF
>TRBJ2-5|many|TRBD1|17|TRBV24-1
TGTGCCACCAGTGAGGTGTTGAACAGGGGCGATCAAGAGACCCAGTACTTC
CATSEVLNRGDQETQYF
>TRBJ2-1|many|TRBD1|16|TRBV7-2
TGTGCCAGCAGCCCCTTTGGGGACAGGGTCGGGGTTGAGCAGTTCTTC
CASSPFGDRVGVEQFF
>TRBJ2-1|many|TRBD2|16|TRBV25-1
TGTGCCAGCAGTTCTAGCGGGATTGGCGGATACAATGAGCAGTTCTTC
CASSSSGIGGYNEQFF
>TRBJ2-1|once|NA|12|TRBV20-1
TGCAGTCCTACTAACGGGTACAATGAGCAGTTCTTC
CSPTNGYNEQFF
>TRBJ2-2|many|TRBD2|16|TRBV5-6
TGTGCCAGCAGTCTGGACGCGGGAGAAAACACTGGGGAGCTGTTTTTT
CASSLDAGENTGELFF
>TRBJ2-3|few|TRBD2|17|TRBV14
TGTGCCAGCAGCCAAGATACCGGGAGGTTCCTCACAGATACGCAGTATTTT
CASSQDTGRFLTDTQYF
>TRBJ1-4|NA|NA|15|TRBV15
TGTGCCACCAGCAGAGACGGGGGGCCCAGTGAAAAACTGTTTTTT
CATSRDGGPSEKLFF
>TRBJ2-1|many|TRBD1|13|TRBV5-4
TGTGCCAGCAGTAGGACAGGGGGCGATGAGCAGTTCTTC
CASSRTGGDEQFF
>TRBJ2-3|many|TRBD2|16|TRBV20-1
TGCAGTGCTAGAGACCCTAGCGGGAGGCGCACAGATACGCAGTATTTT
CSARDPSGRRTDTQYF
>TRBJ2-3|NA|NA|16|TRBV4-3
TGCGCCAGCAGCCAAGATGTACCAGGGGCGGTAGATACGCAGTATTTT
CASSQDVPGAVDTQYF
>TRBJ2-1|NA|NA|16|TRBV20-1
TGCAGTGCTACCCCATTGCGGCGGGGAATGTACAATGAGCAGTTCTTC
CSATPLRRGMYNEQFF
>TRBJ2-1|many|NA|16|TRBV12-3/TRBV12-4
TGTGCCAGCAGCTCGGACTTCCGGGCCGAAAGCAATGAGCAGTTCTTC
CASSSDFRAESNEQFF
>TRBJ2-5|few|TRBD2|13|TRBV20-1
TGCAGTGCTACCGGACTAGCTTGGAAGACCCAGTACTTC
CSATGLAWKTQYF
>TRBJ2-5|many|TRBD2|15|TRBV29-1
TGCAGCGTTGATAGGTTAGCGGGACAACAAGAGACCCAGTACTTC
CSVDRLAGQQETQYF
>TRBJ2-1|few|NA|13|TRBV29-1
TGCAGCGTTTCTAGGGACACCTACAATGAGCAGTTCTTC
CSVSRDTYNEQFF
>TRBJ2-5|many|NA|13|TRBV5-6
TGTGCCAGCAGCTTGGAACGAGTTGAGACCCAGTACTTC
CASSLERVETQYF